These 7 T cell receptor beta chains were all obtained from the same sample, sequenced in a study of blood T cells in healthy people across ages (dated by TCRdb to between 2015 and 2017). The method behind the library was 5' RACE. The instrument given in TCRdb is Illumina HiSeq 2500. A second PCR of roughly 7 to 11 cycles was performed with a sample-barcoded 5' primer and a J-beta primer mix. The raw public reads went through TCRdb reprocessing: fastp at Q25, MiXCR clone calling, in-frame beta chains kept. Rows with one shared CDR3 protein collapse into an entry with the most common genes and DNA. The sample table lists 1.2 million to 1.5 million distinct CDR3 sequences, about 43% of them with a count of one. The ten largest clones represent roughly 8.2% of the sample. Sequencing was done on a sample of blood. Every receptor here comes from a woman younger than 35 in good health.

The chain combines TRBV7-9 with TRBJ2-1, with D unresolved. This CDR3 is 14 amino acids long. Germline CDR1 and CDR2: SEHNR and FQNEAQ (reference sequence). V lost 1 base to trimming and J lost 6 bases, with 10 bases between them. The DNA for the CDR3 is TGTGCCAGCAGCTTAGATGCACAGATCAATGAGCAGTTCTTC. Translated: CASSLDAQINEQFF.

Only a few counts were recorded for this clonotype. This chain connects TRBV5-4 to TRBJ1-1, with a possible D match to TRBD1 (6 bases). The germline gives CDR1 SGHNT, CDR2 YYREEE (reference sequence). This CDR3 has 15 residues. Trimming cost V 0 bases and J 1 base, with 10 bases left between them. CDR3 sequence: CASSLAGGPNTEAFF. In nucleotides, the CDR3 is TGTGCCAGCAGCTTGGCGGGGGGCCCGAACACTGAAGCTTTCTTT.

The chain combines TRBV11-2 with TRBJ2-5; 14 bases are shared with TRBD2. Germline V gene data show CDR1 as SGHAT and CDR2 as FQNNGV. J was trimmed by 5 bases and V by 1 base; bases with no gene match: 6. The CDR3 length is 17 residues. CDR3 sequence reads: CASSLVGTSGSSETQYF. The DNA of the CDR3 is TGTGCCAGCAGCTTAGTTGGGACTAGCGGGAGCAGCGAGACCCAGTACTTC.

This clonotype occurred a few times. The rearrangement uses TRBV6-5 and TRBJ1-2; a weak D match, TRBD1 (6 bases). This CDR3 contains 15 residues. Trimming left V 7 bases short and J 8 bases short, with 23 bases between. From germline, CDR1 is MNHEY and CDR2 SVGAGI. CDR3 bases: TGTGCCAGCAAGAGAATACCGGGGGGCGCGGACGGCTACACCTTC. The encoded protein is CASKRIPGGADGYTF.

The rearrangement uses TRBV7-7 and TRBJ2-7, with D perhaps matching TRBD1 (6 bases). CDR1 SSHAT and CDR2 FNYEAQ come from the germline V gene (reference sequence). The CDR3 sequence is 14 residues long. Trimming took 5 bases from V and 3 from J, leaving 14 bases between them. The CDR3 reads CASSRVAGDYEQYF. CDR3 in DNA: TGTGCCAGCAGCCGCGTTGCAGGGGACTACGAGCAGTACTTC. Complete variable domain (other parts from reference TRBV7-7 and TRBJ2-7): GAGVSQSPRYKVTKRGQDVTLRCDPISSHATLYWYQQALGQGPEFLTYFNYEAQPDKSGLPSDRFSAERPEGSISTLTIQRTEQRDSAMYRCASSRVAGDYEQYFGPGTRLTVT.

The CDR3 coding sequence is TGTGCTAGTGGTTTGGGCGGGACAGCCCAAGCTTTCTTT. Its protein product is CASGLGGTAQAFF. The chain is built from TRBV12-5 and TRBJ1-1; TRBD1 agrees at 7 bases. This CDR3 comprises 13 residues. Trimming at V came to 1 base and at J to 9 bases, leaving 5 bases not matched to a gene. The V gene's germline CDR1 is LGHNT and CDR2 FRNRAP. Full variable domain (remainder filled in from reference TRBV12-5 and TRBJ1-1): DARVTQTPRHKVTEMGQEVTMRCQPILGHNTVFWYRQTMMQGLELLAYFRNRAPLDDSGMPKDRFSAEMPDATLATLKIQPSEPRDSAVYFCASGLGGTAQAFFGQGTRLTVV.

In regard to this clonotype: The conserved phenylalanine or tryptophan is not found at the CDR3 terminus, so this likely reflects a read error. This chain uses TRBV5-1 with TRBJ2-5; 9 nucleotides align to TRBD1. This CDR3 is built from 16 residues. CDR1 SGHRS and CDR2 YFSETQ come from the germline V gene. The V and J ends lost 5 bases and 2 bases, in that order; junction bases with no gene match: 10. The CDR3 sequence: CASRRPDRGGQETQYI. The CDR3 nucleotides read TGCGCCAGCAGGAGACCGGACAGGGGTGGGCAAGAGACCCAGTACATC.